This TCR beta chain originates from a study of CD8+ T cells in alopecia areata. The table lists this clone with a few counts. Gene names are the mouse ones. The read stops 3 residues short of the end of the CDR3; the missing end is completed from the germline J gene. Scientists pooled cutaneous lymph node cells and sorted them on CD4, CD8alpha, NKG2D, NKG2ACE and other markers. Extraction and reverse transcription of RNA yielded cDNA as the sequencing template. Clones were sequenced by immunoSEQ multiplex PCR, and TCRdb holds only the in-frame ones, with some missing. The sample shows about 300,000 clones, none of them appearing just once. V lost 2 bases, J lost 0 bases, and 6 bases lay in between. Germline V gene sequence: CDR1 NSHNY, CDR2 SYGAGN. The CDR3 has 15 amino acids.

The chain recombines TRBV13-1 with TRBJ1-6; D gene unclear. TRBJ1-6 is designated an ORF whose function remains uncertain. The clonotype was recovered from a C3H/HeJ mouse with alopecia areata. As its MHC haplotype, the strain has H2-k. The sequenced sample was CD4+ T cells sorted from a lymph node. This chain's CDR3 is CASSEGYSYNSPLYF. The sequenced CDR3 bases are TGTGCCAGCAGTGAAGGGTATTCCTATAATTCGCCC.